Below, one T cell receptor (beta chain) is given with its context. Antigen specificity is unknown. From germline, CDR1 is SGHVS and CDR2 FQNEAQ. Germline trimming cut 8 bases from V and 3 bases from J; bases unmatched to any gene: 13. This CDR3 has 16 residues. Presence of unique molecular identifiers characterized the TCR beta cDNA libraries. Via MiXCR, TCRdb re-called the PCR reads, giving one row per CDR3 protein. The profile shows 450,000 to 650,000 distinct CDR3 sequences, roughly two fifths of them singletons. The record originates from a study of post-analysis software for immune sequencing data. Findings and limits, study-wide: TRBV segments more frequent in patients than in controls numbered roughly 5 and included TRBV5-6, TRBV5-1 and TRBV20-1.

J is TRBJ2-1 and V is TRBV7-8, with 7 bases fitting TRBD2. Sequenced material: blood. The TCR was taken from a girl aged 5-17 years with multiple sclerosis. This CDR3 is CASASPAGDYYNEQFF. The CDR3, as DNA: TGTGCCAGCGCCTCCCCGGCGGGAGACTACTACAATGAGCAGTTCTTC.